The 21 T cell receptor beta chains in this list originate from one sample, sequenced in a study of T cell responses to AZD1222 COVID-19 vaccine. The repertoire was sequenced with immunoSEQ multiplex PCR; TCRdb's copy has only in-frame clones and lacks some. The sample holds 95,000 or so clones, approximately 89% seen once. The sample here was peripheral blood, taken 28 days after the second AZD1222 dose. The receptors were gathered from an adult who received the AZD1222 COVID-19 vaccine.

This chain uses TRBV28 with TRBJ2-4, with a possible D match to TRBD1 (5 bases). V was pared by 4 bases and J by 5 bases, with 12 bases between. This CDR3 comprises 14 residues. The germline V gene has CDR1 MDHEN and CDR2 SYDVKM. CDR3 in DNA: TGTGCCAGCAGTTCGACAGTTCTCGAAAACATTCAGTACTTC. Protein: CASSSTVLENIQYF.

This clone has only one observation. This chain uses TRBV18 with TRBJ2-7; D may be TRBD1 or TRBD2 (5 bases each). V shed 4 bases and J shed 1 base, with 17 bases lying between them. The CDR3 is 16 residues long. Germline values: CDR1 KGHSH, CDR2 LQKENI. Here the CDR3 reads CASSLKGPSISYEQYF. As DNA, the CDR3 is TGTGCCAGCTCACTTAAGGGACCGAGTATATCCTACGAGCAGTACTTC.

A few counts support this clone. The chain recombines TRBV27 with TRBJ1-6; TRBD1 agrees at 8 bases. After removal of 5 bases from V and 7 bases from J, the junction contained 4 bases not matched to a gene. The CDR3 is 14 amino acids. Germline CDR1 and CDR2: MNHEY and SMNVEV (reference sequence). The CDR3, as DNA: TGTGCCAGCAGTCGACAGGGGTTGAATTCACCCCTCCACTTT. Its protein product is CASSRQGLNSPLHF.

The CDR3 DNA reads TGTGCCAGCAGACACCGGACGAGTAACACCTTC. It is translated as CASRHRTSNTF. The chain recombines TRBV28 with TRBJ1-2, with no clear D. CDR3 length: 11 amino acids. Germline loops: CDR1 MDHEN, CDR2 SYDVKM. V was trimmed by 6 bases and J by 12 bases, leaving 14 bases between them.

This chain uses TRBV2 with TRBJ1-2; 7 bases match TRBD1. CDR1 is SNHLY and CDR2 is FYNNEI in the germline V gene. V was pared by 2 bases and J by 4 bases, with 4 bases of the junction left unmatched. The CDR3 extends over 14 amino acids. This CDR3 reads CASSELAGGYGYTF. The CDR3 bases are TGTGCCAGCAGTGAATTGGCAGGGGGCTATGGCTACACCTTC.

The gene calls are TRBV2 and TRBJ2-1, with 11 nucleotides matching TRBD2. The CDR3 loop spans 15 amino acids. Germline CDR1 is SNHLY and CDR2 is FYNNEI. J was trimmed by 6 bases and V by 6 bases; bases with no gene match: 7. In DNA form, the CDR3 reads TGTGCCAGCAGGGGACCGGGACTAGCGGTCAATGAGCAGTTCTTC. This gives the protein CASRGPGLAVNEQFF.

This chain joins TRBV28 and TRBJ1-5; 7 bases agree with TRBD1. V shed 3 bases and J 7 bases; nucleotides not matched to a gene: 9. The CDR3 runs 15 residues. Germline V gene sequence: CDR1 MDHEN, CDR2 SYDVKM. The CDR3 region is CASSLPDREGQPQHF. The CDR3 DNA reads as TGTGCCAGCAGTTTGCCTGACAGGGAAGGACAGCCCCAGCATTTT.

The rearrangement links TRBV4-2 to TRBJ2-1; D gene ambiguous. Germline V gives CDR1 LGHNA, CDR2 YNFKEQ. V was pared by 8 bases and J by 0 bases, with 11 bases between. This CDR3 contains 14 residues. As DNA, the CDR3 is TGTGCCAGCGGTCTGGAGAGCTCCTACAATGAGCAGTTCTTC. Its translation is CASGLESSYNEQFF.

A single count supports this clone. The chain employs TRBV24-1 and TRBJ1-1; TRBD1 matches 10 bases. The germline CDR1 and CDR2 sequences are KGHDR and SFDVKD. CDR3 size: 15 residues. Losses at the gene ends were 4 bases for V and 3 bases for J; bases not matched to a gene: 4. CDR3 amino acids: CATSDPGTGDTEAFF. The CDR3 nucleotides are TGTGCCACCAGTGACCCGGGGACAGGGGACACTGAAGCTTTCTTT.

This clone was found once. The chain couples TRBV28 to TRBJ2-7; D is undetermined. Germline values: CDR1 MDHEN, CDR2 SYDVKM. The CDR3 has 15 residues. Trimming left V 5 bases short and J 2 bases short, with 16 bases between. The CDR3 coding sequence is TGTGCCAGCAGTCCCTTCGGACGGGTACCCTACGAGCAGTACTTC. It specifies CASSPFGRVPYEQYF.

The CDR3: CAWRRALFTEAFF. As DNA, the CDR3 is TGTGCCTGGAGGCGGGCCCTGTTCACTGAAGCTTTCTTT. The chain employs TRBV30 and TRBJ1-1, with D uncertain. Germline V gene data show CDR1 as GTSNPN and CDR2 as SVGIG (reference sequence). V was trimmed by 3 bases and J by 4 bases, leaving 12 bases between them. The CDR3 has 13 residues.

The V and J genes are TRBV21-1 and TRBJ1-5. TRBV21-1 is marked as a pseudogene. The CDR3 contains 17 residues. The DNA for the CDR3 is TGTGCCAGCAGCAAACGGGGGGACCTAGGACCTAATCAGCCCCAGCATTTT. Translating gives CASSKRGDLGPNQPQHF.

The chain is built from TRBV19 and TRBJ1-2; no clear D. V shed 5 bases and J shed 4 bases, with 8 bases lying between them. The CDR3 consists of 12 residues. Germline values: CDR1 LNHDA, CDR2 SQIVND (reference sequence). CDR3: CASSSQGYGYTF. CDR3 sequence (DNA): TGTGCCAGTAGTTCACAAGGCTATGGCTACACCTTC.

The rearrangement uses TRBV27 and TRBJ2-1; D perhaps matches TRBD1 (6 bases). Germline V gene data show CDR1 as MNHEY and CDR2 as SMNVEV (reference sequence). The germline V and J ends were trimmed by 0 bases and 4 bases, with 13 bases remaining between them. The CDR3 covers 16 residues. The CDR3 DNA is TGTGCCAGCAGTTTATCGGGCAGGGGAAGTTACAATGAGCAGTTCTTC. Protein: CASSLSGRGSYNEQFF.

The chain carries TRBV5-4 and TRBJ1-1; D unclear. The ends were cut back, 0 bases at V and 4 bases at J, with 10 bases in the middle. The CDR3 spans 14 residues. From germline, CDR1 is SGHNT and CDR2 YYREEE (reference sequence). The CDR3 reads CASSLEGPGTEAFF. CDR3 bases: TGTGCCAGCAGCTTGGAAGGGCCTGGCACTGAAGCTTTCTTT.

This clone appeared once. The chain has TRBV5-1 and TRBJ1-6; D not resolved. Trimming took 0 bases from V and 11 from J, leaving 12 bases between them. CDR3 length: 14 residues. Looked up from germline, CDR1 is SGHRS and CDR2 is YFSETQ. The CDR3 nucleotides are TGCGCCAGCAGCTTGGAAATAGGTCGCGCACCCCTCCACTTT. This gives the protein CASSLEIGRAPLHF.

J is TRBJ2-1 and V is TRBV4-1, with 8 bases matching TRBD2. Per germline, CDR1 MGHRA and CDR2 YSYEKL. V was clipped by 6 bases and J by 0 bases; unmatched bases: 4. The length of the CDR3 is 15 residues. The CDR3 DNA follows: TGCGCCAGCAGTTCCAGCGGGAGCTCCTACAATGAGCAGTTCTTC. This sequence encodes CASSSSGSSYNEQFF.

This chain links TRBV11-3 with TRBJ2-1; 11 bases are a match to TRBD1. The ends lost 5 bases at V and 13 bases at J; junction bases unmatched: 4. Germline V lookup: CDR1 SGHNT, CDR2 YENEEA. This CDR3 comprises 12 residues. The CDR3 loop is CASSPRTGGQFF. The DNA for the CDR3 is TGTGCCAGCAGCCCCAGGACAGGGGGCCAGTTCTTC.

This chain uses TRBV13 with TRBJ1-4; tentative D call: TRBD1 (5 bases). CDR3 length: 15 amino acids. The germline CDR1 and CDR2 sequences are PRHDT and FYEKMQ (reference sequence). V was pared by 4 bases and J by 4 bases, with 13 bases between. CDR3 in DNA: TGTGCCAGCAGCTCTTCCGGGACCAGTAATGAAAAACTGTTTTTT. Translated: CASSSSGTSNEKLFF.

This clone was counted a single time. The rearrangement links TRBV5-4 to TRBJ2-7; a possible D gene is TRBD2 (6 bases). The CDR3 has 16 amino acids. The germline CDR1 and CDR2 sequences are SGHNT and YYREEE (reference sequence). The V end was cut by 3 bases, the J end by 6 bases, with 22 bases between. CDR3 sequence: CASSSGLSKAVGEQYF. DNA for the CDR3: TGTGCCAGCAGCTCGGGACTCTCCAAGGCTGTGGGCGAGCAGTACTTC.

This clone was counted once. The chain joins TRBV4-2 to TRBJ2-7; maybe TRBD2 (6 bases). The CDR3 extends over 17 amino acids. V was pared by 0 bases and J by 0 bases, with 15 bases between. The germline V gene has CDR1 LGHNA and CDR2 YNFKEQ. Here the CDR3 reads CASSQDASSGYSYEQYF. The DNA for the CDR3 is TGTGCCAGCAGCCAAGATGCAAGTAGCGGTTACTCCTACGAGCAGTACTTC.